The next 15 T cell receptor beta chains were all read from a single sample in a study of a mutant IDH1 vaccine in newly diagnosed glioma. The assay was immunoSEQ multiplex PCR, and TCRdb's table has in-frame clones only and misses some. The table records some 67,000 clones, approximately 82% of them present only once. The sample's time point: baseline, week 1 (first vaccination visit). As to treatment: pre-vaccination baseline after standard-of-care therapy. This sample comprised peripheral blood mononuclear cells (PBMCs), obtained from a glioma patient treated with radiotherapy, temozolomide or both. The receptors derive from a woman between 18 and 30 years old with glioma. Some clones in this sample may be carry-over from other donors' samples.

The chain uses TRBV19 and TRBJ2-2; D ambiguous. V gave up 3 bases and J gave up 1 base, with 6 bases separating them. The germline gives CDR1 LNHDA, CDR2 SQIVND (reference sequence). This CDR3 has 14 amino acids. The CDR3 loop is CASSMWLNTGELFF. The CDR3 nucleotides are TGTGCCAGTAGTATGTGGCTGAACACCGGGGAGCTGTTTTTT.

The J gene is TRBJ1-2, the V gene TRBV7-6, with 8 bases fitting TRBD1. Germline CDR1 is SGHVS and CDR2 is FNYEAQ. Unmatched junction bases numbered 15, after V lost 2 bases and J lost 1 base. The CDR3 is made up of 19 amino acids. The CDR3 loop reads CASSLWTGREGGFNYGYTF. In nucleotides, the CDR3 is TGTGCCAGCAGCTTATGGACAGGGCGGGAAGGTGGATTTAACTATGGCTACACCTTC.

V gene TRBV7-2 combines with J gene TRBJ1-2; maybe TRBD1 (6 bases). Germline V lookup: CDR1 SGHTA, CDR2 FQGNSA. Trimming removed 0 bases from V and 4 bases from J, with 12 bases in between. The CDR3 length is 15 residues. CDR3 residues: CASSLARGRGYGYTF. Here the CDR3 DNA reads TGTGCCAGCAGCTTAGCAAGGGGCAGGGGCTATGGCTACACCTTC. The full variable domain, in which reference TRBV7-2 and TRBJ1-2 provide the parts outside the CDR3, is GAGVSQSPSNKVTEKGKDVELRCDPISGHTALYWYRQSLGQGLEFLIYFQGNSAPDKSGLPSDRFSAERTGGSVSTLTIQRTQQEDSAVYLCASSLARGRGYGYTFGSGTRLTVV.

This rearrangement joins TRBV6-6 to TRBJ1-6, with D unclear. The germline V gene has CDR1 MNHNY and CDR2 SVGAGI (reference sequence). The CDR3 spans 14 residues. Trimming shortened V by 0 bases and J by 8 bases, and 8 bases separated the two germline ends. The CDR3 is CASSYSSGDSPLHF. Here the CDR3 DNA reads TGTGCCAGCAGTTACTCGTCCGGGGATTCACCCCTCCACTTT.

The V call is TRBV14, the J call TRBJ1-2; D might be TRBD1 (6 bases). Germline V gene lookup returns CDR1 SGHDN and CDR2 FVKESK. The CDR3 covers 13 residues. Trimming cost V 5 bases and J 4 bases, with 11 bases left between them. In nucleotides, the CDR3 is TGTGCCAGCAGCGACCAGGGGCGCTATGGCTACACCTTC. It translates to CASSDQGRYGYTF.

This rearrangement joins TRBV4-1 to TRBJ1-2, with D perhaps TRBD1 (5 bases). The germline V and J ends were trimmed by 0 bases and 2 bases, with 10 bases remaining between them. Looked up from germline, CDR1 is MGHRA and CDR2 is YSYEKL. The length of the CDR3 is 15 residues. In DNA, the CDR3 is TGCGCCAGCAGCCAAGATGGAAAGGGGAACTATGGCTACACCTTC. Residues: CASSQDGKGNYGYTF.

The chain uses TRBV4-1 and TRBJ2-3; a possible D gene is TRBD2 (6 bases). The CDR3 contains 15 residues. V was trimmed by 0 bases and J by 6 bases, leaving 13 bases between them. Germline CDR1 MGHRA, CDR2 YSYEKL. CDR3 DNA sequence: TGCGCCAGCAGCCAAGAGGGCGGGATCGAGGATACGCAGTATTTT. It translates to CASSQEGGIEDTQYF.

This chain's CDR3 is CASREGLASHNEQFF. The CDR3 DNA is TGCGCCAGCAGGGAGGGACTAGCGAGCCACAATGAGCAGTTCTTC. The V call is TRBV5-1, the J call TRBJ2-1, with 10 positions matching TRBD2. Germline V gene sequence: CDR1 SGHRS, CDR2 YFSETQ. The CDR3 extends over 15 amino acids. The ends lost 5 bases at V and 5 bases at J; junction bases unmatched: 7.

This clone was picked up a small number of times. V is TRBV9 and J is TRBJ1-6; no definite D call. This CDR3 has 13 residues. With 0 bases removed from V and 11 bases from J, the gap between germline ends came to 9 bases. Germline-derived CDR1 and CDR2 are SGDLS and YYNGEE. The DNA for the CDR3 is TGTGCCAGCAGCGTAGCGGATAAGACACCCCTCCACTTT. This codes for CASSVADKTPLHF.

The chain links TRBV6-6 to TRBJ2-2; D gene ambiguous. CDR3 length equals 14 residues. From germline, CDR1 is MNHNY and CDR2 SVGAGI (reference sequence). V was cut by 6 bases and J by 10 bases, with 18 bases left in between. CDR3 in DNA: TGTGCCAGCAGCTCGCGTGGAGCAGGTGCGGAGCTGTTTTTT. This codes for CASSSRGAGAELFF.

The chain employs TRBV10-1 and TRBJ1-1; no definite D call. Trimming took off 3 bases at V and 1 base at J, with 12 bases between the two ends. The CDR3 has 15 residues. Germline V gene data show CDR1 as WNHNN and CDR2 as SYGVQD (reference sequence). The CDR3 sequence is CASSDYSLGNTEAFF. The CDR3 bases are TGCGCCAGCAGTGATTACTCCCTGGGGAACACTGAAGCTTTCTTT.

The sample holds a few counts of this clone. The rearrangement links TRBV5-1 to TRBJ1-1; D is perhaps TRBD1 (6 bases). This CDR3 contains 14 residues. The germline V gene encodes CDR1 SGHRS and CDR2 YFSETQ. V was clipped by 1 base and J by 7 bases, with 14 bases between them. CDR3 coding DNA: TGCGCCAGCAGCTTGTCAGTAGGACAGAGTGAAGCTTTCTTT. It specifies CASSLSVGQSEAFF.

V gene TRBV9 combines with J gene TRBJ1-1; D is ambiguous. Germline V CDR1 and CDR2: SGDLS, YYNGEE. With 3 bases removed from V and 0 bases from J, the gap between germline ends came to 6 bases. CDR3 length: 13 amino acids. The CDR3 region is CASSALMNTEAFF. CDR3 coding DNA: TGTGCCAGCAGCGCCCTAATGAACACTGAAGCTTTCTTT.

The chain links TRBV6-1 to TRBJ2-1; TRBD1 is a possible D gene (6 bases). CDR1 MNHNS and CDR2 SASEGT come from the germline V gene. With 3 bases removed from V and 4 bases from J, the gap between germline ends came to 10 bases. The CDR3 totals 14 residues. CDR3 sequence: CASSEGATYNEQFF. CDR3 coding DNA: TGTGCCAGCAGTGAGGGGGCTACTTACAATGAGCAGTTCTTC.

The chain employs TRBV10-3 and TRBJ1-3; no firm D call. Germline values: CDR1 ENHRY, CDR2 SYGVKD. This CDR3 region has 14 residues. The V and J ends lost 8 bases and 0 bases respectively, with 11 bases between them. The CDR3: CAIASLSSGNTIYF. CDR3 coding DNA: TGTGCCATCGCCAGTCTGAGCTCTGGAAACACCATATATTTT.